These T cell receptor beta chains were read from a single sample in a study of OX40 agonist ivuxolimab in advanced cancers. TCRdb's copy holds only in-frame clones and misses some; the assay was immunoSEQ multiplex PCR. The sample records over 150,000 clones, 90% to 95% being singletons. The starting material was CD4+ or CD8+ T cells sorted from blood, obtained in a trial of the OX40 agonist ivuxolimab. These receptors originate from an adult with an advanced solid tumor such as melanoma, head and neck, liver or kidney cancer. Each CDR3 is given with its conserved first and last residue. D genes are given only for firm matches. Where a row states a size, it is once, few, many or the class of an expanded clone; other rows omit it.

>NA|TRBJ1-5|NA|TRBV25-1
CASPRRTLKANQPQHF
TGTGCCAGCCCCCGTAGGACTCTCAAGGCCAATCAGCCCCAGCATTTT
>NA|TRBJ2-1|NA|TRBV7-9
CASSLVGGRASSYNEQFF
TGTGCCAGCAGCTTAGTAGGGGGGAGGGCGAGCTCCTACAATGAGCAGTTCTTC
>TRBD1|TRBJ1-3|NA|TRBV30
CAWSFPGTARNTIYF
TGTGCCTGGAGTTTCCCTGGGACAGCTCGGAACACCATATATTTT
>TRBD1|TRBJ1-4|NA|TRBV5-1
CASSFQGVPNEKLFF
TGCGCCAGCAGCTTCCAGGGGGTTCCTAATGAAAAACTGTTTTTT
>NA|TRBJ1-3|NA|TRBV5-1
CASSLVAGPGNTIYF
TGCGCCAGCAGCTTGGTGGCAGGGCCTGGAAACACCATATATTTT
>TRBD2|TRBJ2-3|NA|TRBV29-1
CSVFTRWGGNTDTQYF
TGCAGCGTTTTTACTCGGTGGGGGGGGAACACAGATACGCAGTATTTT
>NA|TRBJ1-2|NA|TRBV10-3
CAISEGADLGYGYTF
TGTGCCATCAGTGAGGGGGCGGACCTGGGGTATGGCTACACCTTC
>TRBD2|TRBJ2-1|NA|TRBV27
CASSQTSAGANEQFF
TGTGCCAGCAGTCAGACTAGCGCTGGGGCCAATGAGCAGTTCTTC
>TRBD1|TRBJ2-7|NA|TRBV7-8
CASSLQGRAYEQYF
TGTGCCAGCAGCCTACAGGGGCGCGCCTACGAGCAGTACTTC
>NA|TRBJ1-5|few|TRBV7-2
CASSLSSNQPQHF
TGTGCCAGCAGCTTATCTAGCAATCAGCCCCAGCATTTT
>NA|TRBJ2-2|NA|TRBV5-6
CASSLWVGFTGELFF
TGTGCCAGCAGCTTGTGGGTAGGGTTCACCGGGGAGCTGTTTTTT
>NA|TRBJ1-5|NA|TRBV10-3
CAITSRKDQPQHF
TGTGCCATCACCTCTAGAAAGGACCAGCCCCAGCATTTT
>NA|TRBJ2-2|few|TRBV2
CASNWGDTTTGELFF
TGTGCCAGCAATTGGGGGGACACGACCACCGGGGAGCTGTTTTTT
>TRBD2|TRBJ2-5|few|TRBV2
CASIRLAGTRGETQYF
TGTGCCAGCATTCGACTAGCGGGGACCCGGGGGGAGACCCAGTACTTC
>TRBD1|TRBJ1-2|once|TRBV25-1
CASTGTGGSYGYTF
TGTGCCAGCACTGGGACAGGGGGCTCTTATGGCTACACCTTC
>NA|TRBJ2-7|once|TRBV7-2
CASKAGASYEQYF
TGTGCCAGCAAGGCGGGGGCCTCCTACGAGCAGTACTTC
>NA|TRBJ1-2|NA|TRBV4-2
CASSQRYYGYTF
TGTGCCAGCAGCCAACGTTATTATGGCTACACCTTC
>NA|TRBJ1-4|NA|TRBV5-4
CASSPRGRGDEKLFF
TGTGCCAGCAGCCCGCGAGGGAGGGGAGATGAAAAACTGTTTTTT
>TRBD1|TRBJ1-2|NA|TRBV4-3
CASSQDPRQGGTYGYTF
TGCGCCAGCAGCCAAGATCCCCGACAGGGTGGAACCTATGGCTACACCTTC
>NA|TRBJ1-3|NA|TRBV7-9
CASQDGPAASAGDTIYF
TGTGCCAGCCAAGACGGACCAGCAGCATCTGCTGGTGACACCATATATTTT
>NA|TRBJ1-5|NA|TRBV6-6
CASSPWNGYSNQPQHF
TGTGCCAGCAGTCCTTGGAACGGTTATAGCAATCAGCCCCAGCATTTT
>NA|TRBJ2-3|NA|TRBV27
CASSFPPGRGPGDTQYF
TGTGCCAGCAGTTTCCCCCCGGGGCGGGGGCCTGGGGATACGCAGTATTTT
>TRBD2|TRBJ2-7|NA|TRBV19
CASRLTGGSSYEQYF
TGTGCCAGTAGGTTGACGGGAGGCAGCTCCTACGAGCAGTACTTC
>NA|TRBJ2-3|once|TRBV20-1
CSARPRDTQYF
TGCAGTGCTAGGCCGCGGGATACGCAGTATTTT
>NA|TRBJ1-5|NA|TRBV19
CASSIDQGGGTPRNQPQHF
TGTGCCAGTAGTATAGATCAAGGCGGGGGGACACCCAGAAATCAGCCCCAGCATTTT
>TRBD2|TRBJ2-1|NA|TRBV14
CASSQVGAGTHSYNEQFF
TGTGCCAGCAGCCAAGTTGGAGCGGGGACTCACTCCTACAATGAGCAGTTCTTC
>NA|TRBJ2-3|NA|TRBV19
CASRPWTRGRNTDTQYF
TGTGCCAGTAGACCCTGGACCCGAGGCAGAAACACAGATACGCAGTATTTT
>TRBD1|TRBJ2-7|NA|TRBV4-3
CASSQSRQGPSYEQYF
TGCGCCAGCAGCCAGAGTAGACAGGGCCCCTCCTACGAGCAGTACTTC
>NA|TRBJ1-4|NA|TRBV4-3
CASSLGRGSNEKLFF
TGCGCCAGCAGCCTGGGAAGGGGGTCTAATGAAAAACTGTTTTTT
>TRBD1|TRBJ2-7|once|TRBV7-9
CASSPPVPTGDAYEQYF
TGTGCCAGCAGCCCACCAGTCCCGACAGGGGACGCGTACGAGCAGTACTTC
>NA|TRBJ1-2|NA|TRBV6-5
CASARGLGNYGYTF
TGTGCCAGCGCAAGAGGGTTAGGTAACTATGGCTACACCTTC
>NA|TRBJ1-5|NA|TRBV18
CASSPFGRGRSGQPQHF
TGTGCCAGCTCACCCTTTGGAAGAGGGCGCAGCGGCCAGCCCCAGCATTTT
>NA|TRBJ1-2|NA|TRBV7-9
CASSLPGYYGYTF
TGTGCCAGCAGCTTACCGGGGTATTATGGCTACACCTTC
>TRBD2|TRBJ2-1|NA|TRBV27
CASSLTKSSGGNHEQFF
TGTGCCAGCAGTTTAACAAAGTCCAGCGGGGGGAATCATGAGCAGTTCTTC
>NA|TRBJ1-2|NA|TRBV7-2
CASSLDQFGYTF
TGTGCCAGCAGCTTAGATCAGTTCGGCTACACCTTC
>NA|TRBJ1-6|NA|TRBV6-1
CASSDKQGTYNSPLHF
TGTGCCAGCAGTGATAAACAGGGCACCTATAATTCACCCCTCCACTTT
>TRBD2|TRBJ2-1|NA|TRBV6-4
CASTSGLAGDNEQFF
TGTGCCAGCACTTCTGGGCTAGCGGGGGACAATGAGCAGTTCTTC
>NA|TRBJ1-5|NA|TRBV23-1
CASSRPGPHQPQHF
TGCGCCAGCAGTCGGCCGGGGCCCCATCAGCCCCAGCATTTT
>TRBD1|TRBJ2-7|NA|TRBV10-3
CAIQENPGQGFEQYF
TGTGCCATTCAAGAAAATCCTGGACAGGGGTTCGAGCAGTACTTC
>NA|TRBJ1-6|NA|TRBV4-1
CASSQTPEPRTVGGSLHF
TGCGCCAGCAGCCAAACACCAGAGCCTAGGACGGTTGGGGGGTCCCTCCACTTT
>NA|TRBJ1-5|NA|TRBV6-5
CASSYSRAQNQPQHF
TGTGCCAGCAGTTATAGCCGGGCACAAAATCAGCCCCAGCATTTT
>NA|TRBJ2-3|NA|TRBV28
CASRPGADTQYF
TGTGCCAGCAGGCCCGGGGCAGATACGCAGTATTTT
>TRBD1|TRBJ1-5|NA|TRBV5-5
CASSLEAGQGHTRTNQPQHF
TGTGCCAGCAGCTTGGAGGCCGGACAGGGCCATACGAGGACCAATCAGCCCCAGCATTTT
>NA|TRBJ1-1|once|TRBV7-2
CASSFKGSGVTEAFF
TGTGCCAGCAGCTTCAAAGGGTCCGGGGTAACTGAAGCTTTCTTT
>TRBD1|TRBJ1-2|NA|TRBV10-3
CAISESRQGVDYTF
TGTGCCATCAGTGAGTCGAGGCAGGGGGTCGACTACACCTTC
>NA|TRBJ2-7|NA|TRBV11-3
CASSLAGGHHYEQYF
TGTGCCAGCAGCTTAGCTGGCGGACATCACTACGAGCAGTACTTC
>NA|TRBJ2-7|NA|TRBV14
CASSQGLRSRYEQYF
TGTGCCAGCAGCCAAGGCCTAAGATCCAGATACGAGCAGTACTTC
>NA|TRBJ1-1|NA|TRBV19
CASRRGSGLNTEAFF
TGTGCCAGTAGGAGGGGATCGGGGTTGAACACTGAAGCTTTCTTT
>TRBD1|TRBJ2-7|NA|TRBV5-1
CASSSPAGGIYEQYF
TGCGCCAGCAGCTCCCCGGCAGGGGGCATCTACGAGCAGTACTTC
>NA|TRBJ1-5|NA|TRBV5-8
CASRSGRSNQPQHF
TGTGCCAGCAGGTCTGGGAGGAGCAATCAGCCCCAGCATTTT
>NA|TRBJ1-2|NA|TRBV5-5
CASRFAAQDNYGYTF
TGTGCCAGCAGGTTTGCGGCACAAGATAACTATGGCTACACCTTC
>NA|TRBJ1-5|NA|TRBV7-2
CASCETVNQPQHF
TGTGCCAGCTGCGAGACAGTAAATCAGCCCCAGCATTTT
>NA|TRBJ2-1|NA|TRBV4-2
CASSLDRQPYYNEQFF
TGTGCCAGCAGCCTAGATCGACAGCCTTATTACAATGAGCAGTTCTTC
>TRBD2|TRBJ2-7|NA|TRBV7-9
CASSSLAGGIWEQYF
TGTGCCAGCAGCTCCCTAGCGGGAGGAATCTGGGAGCAGTACTTC
>NA|TRBJ2-5|NA|TRBV5-6
CASSLGRGQETQYF
TGTGCCAGCAGCTTGGGTCGTGGACAGGAGACCCAGTACTTC
>NA|TRBJ1-1|NA|TRBV15
CATSRVVGAMNTEAFF
TGTGCCACCAGCAGAGTCGTGGGAGCGATGAACACTGAAGCTTTCTTT
>TRBD2|TRBJ2-7|NA|TRBV7-2
CASSLGLAPSYEQYF
TGTGCCAGCAGCTTAGGACTAGCTCCCTCCTACGAGCAGTACTTC